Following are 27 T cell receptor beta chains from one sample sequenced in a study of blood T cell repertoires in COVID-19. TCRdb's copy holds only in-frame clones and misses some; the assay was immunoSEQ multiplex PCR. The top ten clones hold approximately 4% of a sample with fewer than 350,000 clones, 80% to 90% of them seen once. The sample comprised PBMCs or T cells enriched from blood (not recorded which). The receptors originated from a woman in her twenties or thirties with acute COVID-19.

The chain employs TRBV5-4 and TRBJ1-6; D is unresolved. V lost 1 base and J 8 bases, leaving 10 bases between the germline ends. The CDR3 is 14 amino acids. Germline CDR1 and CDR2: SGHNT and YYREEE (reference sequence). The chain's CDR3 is CASSLNGFDSPLHF. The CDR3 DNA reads TGTGCCAGCAGCTTGAACGGGTTCGATTCACCCCTCCACTTT.

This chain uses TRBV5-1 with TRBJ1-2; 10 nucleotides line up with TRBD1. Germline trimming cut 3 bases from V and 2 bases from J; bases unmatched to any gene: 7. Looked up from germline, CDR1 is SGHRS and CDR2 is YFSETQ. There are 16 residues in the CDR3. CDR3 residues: CASSSPPGQGNYGYTF. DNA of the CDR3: TGCGCCAGCAGCTCACCACCGGGACAGGGGAACTATGGCTACACCTTC.

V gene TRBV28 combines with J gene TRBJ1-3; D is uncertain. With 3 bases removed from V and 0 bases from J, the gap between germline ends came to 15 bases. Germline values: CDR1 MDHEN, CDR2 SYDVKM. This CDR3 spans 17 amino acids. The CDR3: CASSFRKSPYSGNTIYF. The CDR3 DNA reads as TGTGCCAGCAGTTTCAGGAAGTCCCCGTACTCTGGAAACACCATATATTTT.

CDR3 in DNA: TGTGCCAGCAGCCAGGGACTAGCGGGAGCCTCTTACAATGAGCAGTTCTTC. It is translated as CASSQGLAGASYNEQFF. V gene TRBV14 combines with J gene TRBJ2-1; 14 nucleotides align to TRBD2. This CDR3 has 17 residues. V lost 3 bases to trimming and J lost 4 bases; unmatched junction nucleotides: 5. Germline CDR1 reads SGHDN; CDR2 reads FVKESK.

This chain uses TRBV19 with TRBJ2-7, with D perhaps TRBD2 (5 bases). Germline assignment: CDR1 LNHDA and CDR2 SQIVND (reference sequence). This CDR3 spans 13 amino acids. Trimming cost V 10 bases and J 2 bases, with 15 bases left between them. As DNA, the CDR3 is TGTGCCAACCTACGGGATCTTACCTACGAGCAGTACTTC. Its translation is CANLRDLTYEQYF.

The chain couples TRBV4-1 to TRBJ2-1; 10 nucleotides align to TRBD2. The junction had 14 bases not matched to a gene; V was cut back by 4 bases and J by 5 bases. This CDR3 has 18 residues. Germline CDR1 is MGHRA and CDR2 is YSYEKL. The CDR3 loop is CASSRSQPWTSGHNEQFF. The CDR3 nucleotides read TGCGCCAGCAGCCGATCACAGCCCTGGACTAGCGGACACAATGAGCAGTTCTTC.

The CDR3 loop reads CASSLLGLAVNTGELFF. The CDR3 DNA is TGTGCCAGCAGTTTATTGGGGCTAGCGGTTAACACCGGGGAGCTGTTTTTT. The V and J genes are TRBV28 and TRBJ2-2, with 7 bases that match TRBD2. V lost 1 base to trimming and J lost 2 bases; unmatched junction nucleotides: 7. The CDR3 covers 17 residues. The germline CDR1 and CDR2 sequences are MDHEN and SYDVKM.

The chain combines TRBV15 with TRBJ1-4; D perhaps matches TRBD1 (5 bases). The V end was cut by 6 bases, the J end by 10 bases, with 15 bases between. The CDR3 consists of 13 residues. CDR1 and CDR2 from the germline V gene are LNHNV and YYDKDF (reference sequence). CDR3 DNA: TGTGCCACCAGTCGGGGGGTCTCTGGAAAACTGTTTTTT. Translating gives CATSRGVSGKLFF.

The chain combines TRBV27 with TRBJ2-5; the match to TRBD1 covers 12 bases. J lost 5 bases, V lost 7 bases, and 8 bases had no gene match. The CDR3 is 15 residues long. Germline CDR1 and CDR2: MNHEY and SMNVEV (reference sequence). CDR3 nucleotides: TGTGCCAGCAAGTTTATAGGGACAGGGGGCGAGACCCAGTACTTC. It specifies CASKFIGTGGETQYF.

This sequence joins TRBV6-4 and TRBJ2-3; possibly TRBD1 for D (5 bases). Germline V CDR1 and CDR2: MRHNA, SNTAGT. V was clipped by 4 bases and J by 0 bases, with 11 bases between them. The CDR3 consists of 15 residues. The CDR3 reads CASSGGASSTDTQYF. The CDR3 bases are TGTGCCAGCAGTGGTGGGGCTTCTAGCACAGATACGCAGTATTTT.

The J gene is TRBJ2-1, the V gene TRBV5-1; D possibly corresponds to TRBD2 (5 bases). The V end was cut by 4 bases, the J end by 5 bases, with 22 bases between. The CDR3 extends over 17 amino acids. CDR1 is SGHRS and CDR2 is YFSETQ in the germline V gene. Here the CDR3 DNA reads TGCGCCAGCAGCACCCACTCTGGAGGCTACTACAACAATGAGCAGTTCTTC. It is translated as CASSTHSGGYYNNEQFF.

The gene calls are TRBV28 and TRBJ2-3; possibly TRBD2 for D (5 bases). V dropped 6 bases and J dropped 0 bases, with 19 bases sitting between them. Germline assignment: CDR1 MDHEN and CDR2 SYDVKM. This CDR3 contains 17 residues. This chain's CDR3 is CASRPSSSGFSTDTQYF. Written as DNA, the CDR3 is TGTGCCAGCAGACCCTCTAGCTCGGGGTTTAGCACAGATACGCAGTATTTT.

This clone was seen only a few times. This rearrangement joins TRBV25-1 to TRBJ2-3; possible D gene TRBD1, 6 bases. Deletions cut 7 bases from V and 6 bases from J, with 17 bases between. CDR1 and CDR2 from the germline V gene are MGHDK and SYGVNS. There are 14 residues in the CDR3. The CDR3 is CASTGQYFSDTQYF. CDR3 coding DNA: TGTGCCAGCACAGGACAGTACTTCTCGGATACGCAGTATTTT.

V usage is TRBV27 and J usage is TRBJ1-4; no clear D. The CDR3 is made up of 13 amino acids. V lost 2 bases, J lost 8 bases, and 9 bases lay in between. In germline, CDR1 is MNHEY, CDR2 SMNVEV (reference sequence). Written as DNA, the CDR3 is TGTGCCAGCAGTTTACAACGGAGAGAAAAACTGTTTTTT. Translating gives CASSLQRREKLFF.

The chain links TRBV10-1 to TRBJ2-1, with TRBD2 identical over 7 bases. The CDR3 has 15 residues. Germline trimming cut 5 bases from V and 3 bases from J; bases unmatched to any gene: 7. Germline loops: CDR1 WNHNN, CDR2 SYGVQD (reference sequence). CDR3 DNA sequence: TGCGCCAGCAGTAGGCTAGCGGAATACTACAATGAGCAGTTCTTC. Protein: CASSRLAEYYNEQFF.

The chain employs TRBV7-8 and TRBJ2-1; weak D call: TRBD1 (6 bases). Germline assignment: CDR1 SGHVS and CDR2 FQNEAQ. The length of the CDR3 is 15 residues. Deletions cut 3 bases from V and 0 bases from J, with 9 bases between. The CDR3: CASSLTGGSYNEQFF. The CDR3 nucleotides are TGTGCCAGCAGCTTGACAGGCGGCTCCTACAATGAGCAGTTCTTC.

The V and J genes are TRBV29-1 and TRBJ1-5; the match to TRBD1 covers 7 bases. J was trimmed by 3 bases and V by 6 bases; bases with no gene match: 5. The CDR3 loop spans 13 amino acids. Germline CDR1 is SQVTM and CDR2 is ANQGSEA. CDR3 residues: CSVGDSNNQPQHF. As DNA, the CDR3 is TGCAGCGTGGGGGACAGCAACAATCAGCCCCAGCATTTT.

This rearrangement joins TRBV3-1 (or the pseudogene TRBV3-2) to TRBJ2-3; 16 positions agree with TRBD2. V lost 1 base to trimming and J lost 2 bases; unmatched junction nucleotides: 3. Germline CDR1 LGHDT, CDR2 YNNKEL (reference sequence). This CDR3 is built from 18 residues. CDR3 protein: CASSQGGLAGGITDTQYF. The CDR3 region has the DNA TGTGCCAGCAGCCAAGGGGGACTAGCGGGAGGGATCACAGATACGCAGTATTTT.

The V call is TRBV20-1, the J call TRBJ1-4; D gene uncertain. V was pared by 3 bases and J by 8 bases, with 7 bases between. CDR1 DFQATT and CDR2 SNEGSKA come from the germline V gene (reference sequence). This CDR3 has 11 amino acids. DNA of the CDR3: TGCAGTGCTAGCAAGGAGGAAAAACTGTTTTTT. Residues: CSASKEEKLFF.

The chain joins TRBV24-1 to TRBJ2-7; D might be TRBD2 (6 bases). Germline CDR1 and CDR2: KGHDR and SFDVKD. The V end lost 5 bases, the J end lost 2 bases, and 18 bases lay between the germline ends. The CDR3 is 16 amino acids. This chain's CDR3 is CATSALGTGETYEQYF. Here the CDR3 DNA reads TGTGCCACCAGTGCGCTAGGGACGGGGGAAACCTACGAGCAGTACTTC.

CDR3 DNA sequence: TGTGCCAGCAGTGAGTACAGGGGGAACACTGAAGCTTTCTTT. Its protein product is CASSEYRGNTEAFF. The chain recombines TRBV2 with TRBJ1-1; 7 positions match TRBD1. The CDR3 consists of 14 residues. The germline V gene encodes CDR1 SNHLY and CDR2 FYNNEI. J gave up 1 base and V 3 bases, and 2 bases lay outside the gene matches.

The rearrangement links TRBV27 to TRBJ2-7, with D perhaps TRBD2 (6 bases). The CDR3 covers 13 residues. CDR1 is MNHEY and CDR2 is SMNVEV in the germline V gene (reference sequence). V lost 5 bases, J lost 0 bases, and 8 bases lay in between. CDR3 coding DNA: TGTGCCAGCAGTACGACTAGCTCCTACGAGCAGTACTTC. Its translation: CASSTTSSYEQYF.

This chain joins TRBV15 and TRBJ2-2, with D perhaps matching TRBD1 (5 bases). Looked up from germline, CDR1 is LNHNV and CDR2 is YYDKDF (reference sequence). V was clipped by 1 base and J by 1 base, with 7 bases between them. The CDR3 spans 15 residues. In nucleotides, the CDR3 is TGTGCCACCAGCAGAGCAGACAGGAACACCGGGGAGCTGTTTTTT. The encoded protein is CATSRADRNTGELFF.

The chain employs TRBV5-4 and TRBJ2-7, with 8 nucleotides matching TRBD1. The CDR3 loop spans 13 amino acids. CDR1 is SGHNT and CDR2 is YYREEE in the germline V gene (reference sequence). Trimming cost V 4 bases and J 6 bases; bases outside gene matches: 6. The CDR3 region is CASSSHRGSEQYF. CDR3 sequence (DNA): TGTGCCAGCAGCAGCCACAGGGGGAGCGAGCAGTACTTC.

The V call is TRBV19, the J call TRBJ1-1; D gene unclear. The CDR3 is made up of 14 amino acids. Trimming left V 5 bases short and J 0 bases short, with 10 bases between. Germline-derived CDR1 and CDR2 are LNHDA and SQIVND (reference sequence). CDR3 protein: CASSPTAVNTEAFF. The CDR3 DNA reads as TGTGCCAGTAGTCCGACTGCGGTGAACACTGAAGCTTTCTTT. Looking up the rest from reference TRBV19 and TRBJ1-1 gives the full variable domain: DGGITQSPKYLFRKEGQNVTLSCEQNLNHDAMYWYRQDPGQGLRLIYYSQIVNDFQKGDIAEGYSVSREKKESFPLTVTSAQKNPTAFYLCASSPTAVNTEAFFGQGTRLTVV.

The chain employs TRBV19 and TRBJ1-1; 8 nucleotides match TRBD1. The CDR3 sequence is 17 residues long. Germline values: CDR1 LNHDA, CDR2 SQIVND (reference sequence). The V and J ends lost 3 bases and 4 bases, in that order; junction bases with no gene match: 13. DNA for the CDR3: TGTGCCAGTAGTATGGCAGCGGGCAGGGGGCGCGTCACTGAAGCTTTCTTT. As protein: CASSMAAGRGRVTEAFF.

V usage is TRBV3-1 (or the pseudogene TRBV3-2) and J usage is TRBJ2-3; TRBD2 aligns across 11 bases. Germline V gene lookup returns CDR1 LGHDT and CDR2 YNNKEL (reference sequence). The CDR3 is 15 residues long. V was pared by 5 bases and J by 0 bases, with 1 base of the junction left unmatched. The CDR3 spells CASSGTSGSTDTQYF. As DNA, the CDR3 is TGTGCCAGCAGCGGGACTAGCGGAAGCACAGATACGCAGTATTTT.